This TCR beta chain is from a study of vaccination effects on CD4 cells after COVID-19. Study findings and constraints: Clones that were induced by infection or by vaccine showed marked contraction late after vaccination.

About this clone itself: Its antigen is unknown.

Germline V gene data show CDR1 as KGHSH and CDR2 as LQKENI. With 3 bases removed from V and 4 bases from J, the gap between germline ends came to 9 bases. The CDR3 spans 13 residues. Viral peptide pools were used in the ViraFEST assay to expand antigen-specific CD4+ T cells, and sequencing came afterward. After less than twelve days in culture, the CD4+ T cells were isolated. None of these healthy vaccinees had been infected with SARS-CoV-2 before vaccination. Generated by immunoSEQ multiplex PCR, the TCRdb table keeps only in-frame clones and is missing some. The sample shows about 25,000 clones, around three quarters of them seen only once.

The TCR comes from a human donor who received a COVID-19 vaccine. This chain joins TRBV18 and TRBJ1-2; the D gene is possibly TRBD1 (6 bases). This specimen was CD4+ T cells from PBMCs cultured with HCoV-NL63 spike peptides, taken before COVID-19 vaccination. CDR3: CASSPGGGYGYTF. CDR3 in DNA: TGTGCCAGCTCACCGGGAGGGGGCTATGGCTACACCTTC.